This T cell receptor beta chain derives from a study of blood T cell repertoires in COVID-19. The germline V gene encodes CDR1 MDHEN and CDR2 SYDVKM. The V and J ends lost 5 bases and 0 bases, in that order; junction bases with no gene match: 7. The CDR3 length is 16 residues. Sequencing used immunoSEQ multiplex PCR; TCRdb keeps in-frame clones, though not all of them. The repertoire holds 190,000 or so clones, with roughly 81% as singletons. The chain joins TRBV28 to TRBJ1-5; 7 bases match TRBD1. Sequenced input: peripheral blood. The origin of this receptor is a woman aged 80 or older with COVID-19, enrolled during active disease. CDR3 amino acids: CASSPQQGSSNQPQHF. The DNA for the CDR3 is TGTGCCAGCAGTCCACAACAGGGGAGTAGCAATCAGCCCCAGCATTTT.